This entry concerns a single TCR beta chain. This sample is part of a study of T cell clones after liver transplantation. Study context: Post-transplant blood was tracked for graft-donor-reactive T cell clones identified in a pre-transplant mixed lymphocyte reaction. Pre-transplant mixed lymphocyte reactions yielded third-party-reactive TCRbeta sequences as comparators for graft-donor-reactive sequences. Timepoints were pre-transplant, pre-withdrawal, and after withdrawal was completed or failed.

There are 15 residues in the CDR3. Germline trimming cut 3 bases from V and 8 bases from J; bases unmatched to any gene: 11. CDR1 and CDR2 (germline): LNHDA, SQIVND (reference sequence). The assay was immunoSEQ multiplex PCR, and TCRdb's table has in-frame clones only and misses some. Of more than 65,000 clones in the sample, 80% were seen once. Material: CD4+ T cells from blood, obtained 12 months after liver transplant. This sequence joins TRBV19 and TRBJ1-2, with 8 bases matching TRBD1. The receptor was derived from a human patient who received a liver transplant. Certain T cells may be donor cells from the graft. For the CDR3, the DNA is TGTGCCAGTAGTATTCTCGGACAGGGAAGGGGCGGCTACACCTTC. Translated, it gives CASSILGQGRGGYTF.